A selection of T cell receptor beta chains follows, all from one sample in a study of blood T cell repertoires in COVID-19. The table came from immunoSEQ multiplex PCR; TCRdb's copy has only in-frame clones and leaves some out. The sample carries approximately 190,000 clones, around 83% recorded once. Sequencing input: PBMCs or T cells enriched from blood (not recorded which). Receptors originate from a woman aged 40 to 49 in a cohort exposed to, infected with or recovered from COVID-19 (not recorded which). Both conserved end residues are part of each CDR3. The D gene is left open where the match is weak. Not every row has a clone size; where given, it reads once, few, many or a size class.

d_gene,abundance,v_gene,j_gene,CDR3nt,CDR3aa
TRBD1,NA,TRBV4-1,TRBJ1-3,TGCGCCAGCAGCCGGGACAGGAGCTCTGGAAACACCATATATTTT,CASSRDRSSGNTIYF
TRBD1,NA,TRBV19,TRBJ1-2,TGTGCCTGCGCCCCGGACAGGGCGGTCTATGGCTACACCTTC,CACAPDRAVYGYTF
NA,NA,TRBV19,TRBJ2-7,TGTGCCAGTAGTCCCTGGACAGGGAGGGCCTACGAGCAGTACTTC,CASSPWTGRAYEQYF
NA,NA,TRBV5-4,TRBJ2-7,TGTGCCAGCAGCCCCACAGGGAGCATCGCCTACGAGCAGTACTTC,CASSPTGSIAYEQYF
TRBD2,NA,TRBV3-1/TRBV3-2,TRBJ2-5,TGTGCCAGCAGCCAAGTCGCGGGGGGGCTCGTAGAGACCCAGTACTTC,CASSQVAGGLVETQYF
TRBD2,NA,TRBV9,TRBJ2-3,TGTGCCAGCAGCCCTGGGACTAGCGGGACAGATACGCAGTATTTT,CASSPGTSGTDTQYF
NA,NA,TRBV28,TRBJ1-1,TGTGCCAGCAGCTCCCTCCTCAGGGACAATCCTGAAGCTTTCTTT,CASSSLLRDNPEAFF
TRBD2,NA,TRBV11-2,TRBJ2-7,TGTGCCAGCAGCTCCGGAGCGGGGCCCACCTACGAGCAGTACTTC,CASSSGAGPTYEQYF
TRBD2,NA,TRBV3-1/TRBV3-2,TRBJ2-5,TGTGCCAGCAGCCAAGAGAAATGGACTAGCGGGTTCCAAGAGACCCAGTACTTC,CASSQEKWTSGFQETQYF
TRBD2,NA,TRBV4-1,TRBJ2-1,TGCGCCAGCAGCCAAGAAACAGCGGGGGGGCCGAGTGAGCAGTTCTTC,CASSQETAGGPSEQFF
TRBD1,NA,TRBV18,TRBJ2-7,TGTGCCAGCTCAGAGGGGACAGGGGATCTCTACGAGCAGTACTTC,CASSEGTGDLYEQYF
NA,NA,TRBV19,TRBJ1-5,TGTGCCAGTAGTATACGGACAGCCTACCCCAATCAGCCCCAGCATTTT,CASSIRTAYPNQPQHF
NA,NA,TRBV7-9,TRBJ1-1,TGTGCCAGCACCCCTCGGCGGCCGAACACTGAAGCTTTCTTT,CASTPRRPNTEAFF
TRBD2,once,TRBV4-1,TRBJ2-1,TGCGCCAGCAGCCAACTTGGACTAGCGGGCAATGAGCAGTTCTTC,CASSQLGLAGNEQFF
TRBD1,few,TRBV14,TRBJ1-2,TGTGCCAGCAGCCAAGATCCCATGCCGGGACAGTATGGCTACACCTTC,CASSQDPMPGQYGYTF
TRBD1,NA,TRBV7-6,TRBJ2-7,TGTGCCAGCAGCTTAAAGATGGGACAGGGGGCAACCGAGCAGTACTTC,CASSLKMGQGATEQYF
NA,NA,TRBV6-5,TRBJ2-7,TGTGCCAGCAGTCGTACCTACGAGCAGTACTTC,CASSRTYEQYF
TRBD1,NA,TRBV3-1/TRBV3-2,TRBJ1-1,TGTGCCAGCAGCCCAAGACAGGGATGGCACACTGAAGCTTTCTTT,CASSPRQGWHTEAFF
NA,once,TRBV7-9,TRBJ2-1,TGTGCCAGCAGCCGGGACATGAGCTCCTACAATGAGCAGTTCTTC,CASSRDMSSYNEQFF
TRBD1,NA,TRBV28,TRBJ1-6,TGTGCCAGCAGTGATTACAGGGGGCGTGGGTCACCCCTCCACTTT,CASSDYRGRGSPLHF
NA,NA,TRBV28,TRBJ1-1,TGTGCCAGCAGTTTTTATTGGGAGGAGAACACTGAAGCTTTCTTT,CASSFYWEENTEAFF
NA,NA,TRBV9,TRBJ2-5,TGTGCCAGCAGCGTAGGGACTGCCCGCCAAGAGACCCAGTACTTC,CASSVGTARQETQYF
TRBD1,NA,TRBV7-8,TRBJ2-7,TGTGCCAGCAGCTTAATGCAGGGGGCGTACGAGCAGTACTTC,CASSLMQGAYEQYF
TRBD2,NA,TRBV11-2,TRBJ2-1,TGTGCCAGCAGCACTAGACTAGCGGGGGTCTCCTACAATGAGCAGTTCTTC,CASSTRLAGVSYNEQFF
NA,NA,TRBV4-2,TRBJ1-6,TGTGCCAGCAGCCAAGATTGGGCGACAAAAAATTCACCCCTCCACTTT,CASSQDWATKNSPLHF
NA,NA,TRBV19,TRBJ1-5,TGTGCCAGTAGTATTGGCAGGTCCAATCAGCCCCAGCATTTT,CASSIGRSNQPQHF
TRBD2,NA,TRBV10-3,TRBJ2-1,TGTGCCATCAGTTCGACTAGCGGGGACAATGAGCAGTTCTTC,CAISSTSGDNEQFF
TRBD2,NA,TRBV4-1,TRBJ2-1,TGCGCCAGCAGCCAGGAAGCGGGGTCAGCCTACAATGAGCAGTTCTTC,CASSQEAGSAYNEQFF
NA,NA,TRBV4-1,TRBJ1-3,TGCGCCAGCAGCCTAGGGGACATCTCTGGAAACACCATATATTTT,CASSLGDISGNTIYF
NA,NA,TRBV7-2,TRBJ2-2,TGTGCCAGCAGCTCGCAGTGGGGCAACGGGGAGCTGTTTTTT,CASSSQWGNGELFF
NA,NA,TRBV19,TRBJ2-7,TGTGCCAGTAGTATAAAGCAGGGAAGTTGGTACGAGCAGTACTTC,CASSIKQGSWYEQYF
NA,NA,TRBV14,TRBJ1-2,TGTGCCAGCAGCCAAGGAGAGCGAATTGGCTACACCTTC,CASSQGERIGYTF
TRBD1,NA,TRBV11-3,TRBJ1-2,TGTGCCAGCAGCAGTGTCCCGGGACAGGGCTATGGCTACACCTTC,CASSSVPGQGYGYTF
NA,NA,TRBV11-3,TRBJ2-3,TGTGCCAGCAGGCCAAGGGACAACACAGATACGCAGTATTTT,CASRPRDNTDTQYF
TRBD1,NA,TRBV9,TRBJ2-7,TGTGCCAGCAGCGTAAGGACAGGGAGCTCCTACGAGCAGTACTTC,CASSVRTGSSYEQYF
TRBD2,NA,TRBV23-1,TRBJ2-1,TGCGCCAGCAGTCAATCGTTAGCGGGAGGGGCACAGGATGAGCAGTTCTTC,CASSQSLAGGAQDEQFF
TRBD1,NA,TRBV27,TRBJ2-1,TGTGCCAGCAGTTTATCGGCAGGGGGCTGGGGGGAGCAGTTCTTC,CASSLSAGGWGEQFF
NA,NA,TRBV4-1,TRBJ1-1,TGCGCCAGCAGCCAGGCCCTTATGGCGGATGAAGCTTTCTTT,CASSQALMADEAFF
NA,NA,TRBV2,TRBJ1-2,TGTGCCAGCAGCTTGTTAATAACTAACTATGGCTACACCTTC,CASSLLITNYGYTF
TRBD2,NA,TRBV6-5,TRBJ2-7,TGTGCCACCCGGGATAGCGGGGCTCCTACTTACGAGCAGTACTTC,CATRDSGAPTYEQYF